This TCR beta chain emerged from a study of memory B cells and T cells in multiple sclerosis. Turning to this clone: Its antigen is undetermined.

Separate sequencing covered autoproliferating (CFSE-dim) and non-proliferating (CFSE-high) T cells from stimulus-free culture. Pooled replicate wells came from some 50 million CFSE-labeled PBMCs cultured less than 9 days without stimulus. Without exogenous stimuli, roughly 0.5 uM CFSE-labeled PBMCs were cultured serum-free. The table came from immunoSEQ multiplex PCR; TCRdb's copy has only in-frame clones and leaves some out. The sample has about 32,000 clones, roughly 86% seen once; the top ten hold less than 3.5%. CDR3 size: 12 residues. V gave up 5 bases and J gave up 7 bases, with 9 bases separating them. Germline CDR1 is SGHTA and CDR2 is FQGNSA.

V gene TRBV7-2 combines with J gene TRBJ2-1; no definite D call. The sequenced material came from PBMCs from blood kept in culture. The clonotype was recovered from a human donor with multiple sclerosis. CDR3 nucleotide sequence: TGTGCCAGCAGCCCGCCCCTAAATGAGCAGTTCTTC. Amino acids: CASSPPLNEQFF.